The T cell receptor (beta chain) under discussion was sequenced for a study of beta chain features in type 1 diabetes. This clone was recorded a few times. cDNA synthesis used the whole RNA isolate, giving expressed TCRB sequences. The protocol was immunoSEQ multiplex PCR, while the TCRdb copy is restricted to in-frame clones and leaves out a portion. The sample has some 240,000 clones; approximately 10% are singletons. V was shortened by 4 bases and J by 4 bases, with 10 bases between the two germline ends. This CDR3 has 13 amino acids. Germline CDR1 MDHEN, CDR2 SYDVKM. The V call is TRBV28, the J call TRBJ2-5; D gene ambiguous. This TCR was sampled from a young man in good health. The sample comprised central memory CD4+ T cells from blood. This CDR3 is CASSSYRRETQYF. The CDR3 DNA is TGTGCCAGCAGTTCGTATCGTCGAGAGACCCAGTACTTC.